This TCR beta chain was sequenced during a study of cytomegalovirus exposure and HLA in healthy donors. Use of 60 Vbeta and 13 Jbeta primers characterized the PCR. The assay was immunoSEQ multiplex PCR, and TCRdb's table has in-frame clones only and misses some. The sample yields approximately 180,000 clones, approximately 72% seen once. The CDR3 spans 13 residues. The V end lost 2 bases, the J end lost 7 bases, and 11 bases lay between the germline ends. Germline lookup yields CDR1 KGHSH and CDR2 LQKENI. The V gene is TRBV18, the J gene TRBJ2-5; D is uncertain. The specimen was PBMCs. The clonotype was recovered from a human donor in good health. The CDR3 sequence is CASSPGSEGTQYF. The CDR3 DNA sequence: TGTGCCAGCTCACCAGGAAGCGAAGGGACCCAGTACTTC.